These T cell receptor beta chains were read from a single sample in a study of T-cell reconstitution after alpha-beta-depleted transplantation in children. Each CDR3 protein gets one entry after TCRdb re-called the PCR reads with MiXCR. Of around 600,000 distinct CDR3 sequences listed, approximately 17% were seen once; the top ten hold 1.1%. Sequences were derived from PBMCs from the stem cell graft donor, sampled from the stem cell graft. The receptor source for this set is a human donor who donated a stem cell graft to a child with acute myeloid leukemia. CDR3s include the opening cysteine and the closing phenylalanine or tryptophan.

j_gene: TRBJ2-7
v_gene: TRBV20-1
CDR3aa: CSAETGEGYEQYF

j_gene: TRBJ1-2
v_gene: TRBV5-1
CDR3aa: CASSISNSYGYTF

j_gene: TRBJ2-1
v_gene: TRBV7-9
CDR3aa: CASSLRTLNEQFF

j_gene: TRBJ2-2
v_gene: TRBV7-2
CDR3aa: CASSRTSGSGELFF

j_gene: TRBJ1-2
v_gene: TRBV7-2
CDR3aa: CASSLGEYGYTF

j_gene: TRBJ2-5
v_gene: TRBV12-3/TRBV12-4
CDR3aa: CASSFVSVRSETQYF

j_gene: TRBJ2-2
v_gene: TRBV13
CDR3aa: CASSPSAANTGELFF

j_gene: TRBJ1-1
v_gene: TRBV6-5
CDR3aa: CASSYSFEGNTEAFF

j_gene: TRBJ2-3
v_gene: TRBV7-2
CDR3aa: CASSPGGRRTDTQYF

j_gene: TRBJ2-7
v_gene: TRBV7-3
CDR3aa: CASSSDRATIYEQYF

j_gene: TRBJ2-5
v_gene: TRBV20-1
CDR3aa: CSAGGQGEETQYF

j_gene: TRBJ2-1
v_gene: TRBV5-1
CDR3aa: CASSAGTSGNNEQFF

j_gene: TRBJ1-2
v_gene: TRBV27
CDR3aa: CATSGPEGYGYTF

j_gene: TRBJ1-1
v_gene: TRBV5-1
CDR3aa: CASSLDPQPREAFF

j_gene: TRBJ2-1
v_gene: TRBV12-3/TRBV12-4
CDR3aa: CASSFDRAGGNEQFF

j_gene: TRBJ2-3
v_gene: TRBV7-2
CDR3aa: CASSTGLAGRTDTQYF

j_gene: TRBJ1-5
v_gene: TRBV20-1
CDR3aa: CSASTQGIGGNQPQHF

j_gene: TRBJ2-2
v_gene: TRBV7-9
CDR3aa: CASSKQGTGELFF

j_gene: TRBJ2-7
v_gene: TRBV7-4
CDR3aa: CASSLLPPRDGEQYF

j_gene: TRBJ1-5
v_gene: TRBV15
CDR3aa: CATSSLATLPDSNQPQHF

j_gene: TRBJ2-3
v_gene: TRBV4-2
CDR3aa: CASIQRARDSGDTQYF

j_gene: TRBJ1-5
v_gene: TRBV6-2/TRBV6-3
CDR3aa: CASGGAGMQPQHF

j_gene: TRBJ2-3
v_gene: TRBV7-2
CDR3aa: CASTFSGGADTQYF

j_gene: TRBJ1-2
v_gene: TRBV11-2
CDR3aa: CASSLVTGNNYGYTF

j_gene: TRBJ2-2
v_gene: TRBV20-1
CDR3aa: CSARVGGVNGELFF